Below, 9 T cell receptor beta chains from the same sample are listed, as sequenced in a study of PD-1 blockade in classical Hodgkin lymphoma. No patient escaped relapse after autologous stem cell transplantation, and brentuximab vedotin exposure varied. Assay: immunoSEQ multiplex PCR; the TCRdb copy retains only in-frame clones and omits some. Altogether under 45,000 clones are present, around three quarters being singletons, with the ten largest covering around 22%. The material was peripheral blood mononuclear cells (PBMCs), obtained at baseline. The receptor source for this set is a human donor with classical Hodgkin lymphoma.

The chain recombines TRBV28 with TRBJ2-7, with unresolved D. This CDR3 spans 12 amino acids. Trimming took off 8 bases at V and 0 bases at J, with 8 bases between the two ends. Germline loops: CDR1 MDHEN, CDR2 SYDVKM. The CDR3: CASCLSSYEQYF. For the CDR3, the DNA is TGTGCCAGCTGCCTCAGCTCCTACGAGCAGTACTTC.

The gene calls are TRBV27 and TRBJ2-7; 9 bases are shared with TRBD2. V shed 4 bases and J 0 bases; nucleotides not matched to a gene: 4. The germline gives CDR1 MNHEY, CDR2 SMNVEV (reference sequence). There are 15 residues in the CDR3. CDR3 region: CASSYRREGSYEQYF. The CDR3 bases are TGTGCCAGCAGTTACCGGCGGGAGGGCTCCTACGAGCAGTACTTC.

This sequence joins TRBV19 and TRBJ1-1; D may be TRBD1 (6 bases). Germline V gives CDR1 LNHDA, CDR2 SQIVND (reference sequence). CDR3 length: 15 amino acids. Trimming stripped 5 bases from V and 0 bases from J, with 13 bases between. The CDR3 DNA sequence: TGTGCCAGTAGTCCAGACAGGCTGATGAACACTGAAGCTTTCTTT. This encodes CASSPDRLMNTEAFF.

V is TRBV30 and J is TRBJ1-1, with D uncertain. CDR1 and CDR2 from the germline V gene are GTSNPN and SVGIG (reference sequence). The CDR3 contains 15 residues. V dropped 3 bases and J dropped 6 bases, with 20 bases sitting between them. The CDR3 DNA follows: TGTGCCTGGAGCGCTTGGGTACCCGGCCTGTCTGAAGCTTTCTTT. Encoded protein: CAWSAWVPGLSEAFF.

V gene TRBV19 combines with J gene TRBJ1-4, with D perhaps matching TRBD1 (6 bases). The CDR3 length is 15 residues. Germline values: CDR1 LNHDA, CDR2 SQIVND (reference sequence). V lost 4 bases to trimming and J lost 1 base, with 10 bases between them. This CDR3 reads CASSTQGGTNEKLFF. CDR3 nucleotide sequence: TGTGCCAGTAGTACCCAAGGGGGAACTAATGAAAAACTGTTTTTT.

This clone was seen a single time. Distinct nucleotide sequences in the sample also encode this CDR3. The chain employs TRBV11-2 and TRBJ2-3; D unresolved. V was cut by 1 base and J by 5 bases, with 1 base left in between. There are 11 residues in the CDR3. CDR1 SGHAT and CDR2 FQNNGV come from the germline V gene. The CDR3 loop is CASSLGDTQYF. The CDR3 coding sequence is TGTGCCAGCAGCTTAGGAGATACGCAGTATTTT.

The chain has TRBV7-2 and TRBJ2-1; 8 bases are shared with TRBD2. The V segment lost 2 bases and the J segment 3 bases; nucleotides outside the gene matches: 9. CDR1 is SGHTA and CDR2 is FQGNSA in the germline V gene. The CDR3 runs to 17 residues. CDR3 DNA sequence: TGTGCCAGCAGCTTACGGGTGGCGGGAGGATACTACAATGAGCAGTTCTTC. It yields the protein CASSLRVAGGYYNEQFF.

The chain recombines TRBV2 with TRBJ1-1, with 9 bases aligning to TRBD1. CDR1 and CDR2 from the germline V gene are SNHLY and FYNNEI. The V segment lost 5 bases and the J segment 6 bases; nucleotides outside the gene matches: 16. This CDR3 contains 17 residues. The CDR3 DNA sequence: TGTGCCAGCAGTTACTCACAGGGGGCAAAGGATCTGTCTGAAGCTTTCTTT. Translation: CASSYSQGAKDLSEAFF.

Here the CDR3 reads CASSPFPRDRGPTDTQYF. CDR3 in DNA: TGTGCCAGCTCACCATTTCCCCGGGACAGGGGGCCCACAGATACGCAGTATTTT. The chain employs TRBV18 and TRBJ2-3; 12 bases fit TRBD1. The CDR3 consists of 18 residues. Germline assignment: CDR1 KGHSH and CDR2 LQKENI. Losses at the gene ends were 2 bases for V and 2 bases for J; bases not matched to a gene: 8.